Presented here are 15 T cell receptor beta chains from one specimen sequenced in a study of CXCR3-negative and CXCR3-positive naive CD8 T cells. The study, taken as a whole, reports: CXCR3-negative naive cells had less hydrophobic TRB CDR3s than did CXCR3-positive naive cells.

Their antigens are not known. Via 5' RACE with UMI labels, TRB cDNA libraries were prepared. TCRdb re-called the 5' RACE reads, yielding one record per CDR3 amino acid sequence without DNA. The sample includes 7,000 or so distinct CDR3 sequences. Sequencing was carried out using naive CXCR3+ CD8+ T cells from blood. The sample's subset: CD45RO-CCR7+CD27+CD95- naive CD8+ T cells expressing CXCR3 (TNR3+). These TCRs come from a human donor in good health. Some clones in this sample may be carry-over from other donors' samples.

V and J are TRBV7-9 and TRBJ2-1; TCRdb reports TRBD2, a call that lacks DNA to check it against. The CDR3 contains 16 residues. CDR1 and CDR2 (germline): SEHNR, FQNEAQ (reference sequence). CDR3 sequence reads: CASSLPSGSSYNEQFF.

This clonotype registers medium-sized by frequency. The V and J genes are TRBV29-1 and TRBJ1-2; absent DNA, TCRdb's TRBD1 call cannot be checked. The germline V gene has CDR1 SQVTM and CDR2 ANQGSEA. The CDR3 loop spans 12 amino acids. The CDR3 region is CSVEDAPPGYTF.

The V gene is TRBV28, the J gene TRBJ2-3; the TCRdb D gene call, TRBD1, has no DNA to confirm it. This CDR3 contains 15 residues. Germline CDR1 and CDR2: MDHEN and SYDVKM. CDR3 amino acids: CASSFLGLTTDTQYF.

This clonotype registers medium-sized by frequency. V gene TRBV12-3 or TRBV12-4 combines with J gene TRBJ1-1; TCRdb calls TRBD1, which cannot be checked without DNA. This CDR3 spans 14 amino acids. CDR3: CASTLGGVETEAFF.

This clonotype is identified as medium-sized from frequency. This chain connects TRBV29-1 to TRBJ2-5; with no DNA, the TCRdb D assignment of TRBD2 cannot be verified. From germline, CDR1 is SQVTM and CDR2 ANQGSEA. This CDR3 region has 13 residues. The CDR3 spells CSVVRENFETQYF.

The CDR3 sequence is CSALGLAGVFDEQYF. This chain links TRBV29-1 with TRBJ2-7; the TCRdb D gene call, TRBD2, has no DNA to confirm it. This CDR3 has 15 amino acids. Germline values: CDR1 SQVTM, CDR2 ANQGSEA.

The chain combines TRBV19 with TRBJ2-7; without DNA, the TCRdb call of TRBD1 cannot be checked. The CDR3 length is 13 residues. Germline V gives CDR1 LNHDA, CDR2 SQIVND (reference sequence). The CDR3 loop is CASSMGPSYEQYF.

By frequency, this clonotype registers medium-sized. V is TRBV5-1 and J is TRBJ2-5; TCRdb reports TRBD1, a call that lacks DNA to check it against. This CDR3 is 14 amino acids long. The germline V gene encodes CDR1 SGHRS and CDR2 YFSETQ. CDR3 amino acids: CASSFEGQGETQYF.

Measured by frequency, this clonotype is medium-sized. V gene TRBV5-1 combines with J gene TRBJ1-2. CDR3 length: 14 amino acids. Germline assignment: CDR1 SGHRS and CDR2 YFSETQ. CDR3: CASSAQTAAYGYTF.

This clonotype is classed as large by frequency. The chain joins TRBV5-1 to TRBJ2-1. CDR3 length equals 12 residues. Germline V gene data show CDR1 as SGHRS and CDR2 as YFSETQ. The CDR3 here is CASSLSYNEQFF.

In terms of frequency, this clonotype is medium-sized (0.01 to 0.1%). This sequence joins TRBV5-1 and TRBJ1-5. Germline V gene data show CDR1 as SGHRS and CDR2 as YFSETQ. The CDR3 runs to 15 residues. The CDR3 sequence: CASSLAGNSNQPQHF.

Measured by frequency, this clonotype is medium-sized. V is TRBV20-1 and J is TRBJ2-7; TCRdb's D gene call, TRBD1, goes unchecked for lack of DNA. CDR3 size: 12 residues. Germline-derived CDR1 and CDR2 are DFQATT and SNEGSKA (reference sequence). CDR3: CSASTGGYEQYF.

The V call is TRBV6-2 or TRBV6-3, the J call TRBJ2-1. This CDR3 has 14 amino acids. Germline V CDR1 and CDR2: MNHEY, SVGEGT. The CDR3 loop is CASRFGSYYNEQFF.

By frequency, this clonotype is medium-sized. This sequence joins TRBV12-3 or TRBV12-4 and TRBJ2-7. The CDR3 runs to 13 residues. The CDR3 loop reads CASRPLGSYEQYF.

The CDR3 loop reads CASSLSRGDNEQFF. This chain joins TRBV27 and TRBJ2-1; TCRdb reports TRBD2, a call that lacks DNA to check it against. The CDR3 totals 14 residues. Germline CDR1 and CDR2: MNHEY and SMNVEV (reference sequence).